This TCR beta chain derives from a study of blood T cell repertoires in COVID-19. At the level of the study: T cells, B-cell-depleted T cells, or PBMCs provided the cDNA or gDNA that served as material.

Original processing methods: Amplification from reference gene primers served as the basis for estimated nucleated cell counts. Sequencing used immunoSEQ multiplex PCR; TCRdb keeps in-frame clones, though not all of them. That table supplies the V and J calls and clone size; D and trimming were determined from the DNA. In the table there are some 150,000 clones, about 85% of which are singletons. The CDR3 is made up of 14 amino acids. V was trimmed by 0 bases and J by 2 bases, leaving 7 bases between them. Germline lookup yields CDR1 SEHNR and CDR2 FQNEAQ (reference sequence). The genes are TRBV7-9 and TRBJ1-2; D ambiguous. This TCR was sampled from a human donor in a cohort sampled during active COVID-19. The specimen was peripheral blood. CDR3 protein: CASSLASRNYGYTF. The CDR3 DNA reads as TGTGCCAGCAGCTTAGCGAGTCGGAACTATGGCTACACCTTC.